This TCR beta chain derives from a study of cytomegalovirus exposure and HLA in healthy donors (TCRdb year 2017). For the study in its entirety: An earlier analysis of approximately 640 of the donors reported 250 to 300 Gb of sequence data and approximately 110 million unique TCR beta sequences from about 200 million T cells. Using immunosequencing, the study profiled T cell repertoires from about 620 subjects and related those repertoires to cytomegalovirus serostatus. To decide whether each TCR beta V gene segment behaved as functional or pseudogenic, an earlier analysis of some 600 of the donors relied on high-throughput TCR beta sequencing. Four or five DR-DQ haplotypes were handled as single units for association and clustering because linkage in the cohort was strong. Along with the approximately 650-subject first cohort, a separate validation cohort of over a hundred different subjects was used. Genome-wide SNP genotypes for about three fifths of the roughly 700 donors were used in a later genetic analysis, which treated that subset as a discovery cohort. Alongside the repertoire data, information on donor age, sex, ethnicity and CMV serostatus was compiled. All discovery cohort repertoires had been generated using a single sequencing platform. The study combined high-throughput TCR immunosequencing, statistical association of individual TCRs with disease status, and machine learning to predict cytomegalovirus infection status. A later analysis re-analyzed previously published TCR beta repertoires from approximately 700 donors and added high-resolution HLA genotyping to study TCR occurrence patterns. Among about 390 genotyped donors of the cohort, an average of 235,054 unique TCR beta nucleotide sequences were sequenced per donor, roughly 18% of them non-productive. Both class I and class II loci were covered by HLA typing, at four-digit resolution. The genetic ancestry cluster associated with self-reported Caucasian donors included about 81% of the roughly 400 genotyped donors. Rather than drawing on any new phenotypic data, the later analysis identified candidate immune exposures from TCR beta sequences and the way those sequences occurred across donors. Roughly 310 gigabases of sequencing data and approximately 85 million unique TCR sequences were included in an early release covering 550 to 800 HLA-typed donors. The number of typed donors differed by locus: about 620-640 for A, B, C, DRB1 and DQB1; some 540 for DQA1; some 610 for DPA1; and around 470 for DPB1. The study aimed to test whether cataloging public T cell receptors could reveal signatures of past pathogen exposure.

CDR1 and CDR2, looked up from the germline V gene, are SGDLS and YYNGEE. V is clipped by 4 bases and J by 5 bases, and the sequence between their germline boundaries is 12 bases long. The CDR3, cysteine through phenylalanine, is 13 amino acids long. The retained sequence is limited to the CDR3, 39 bases, with the frame set at the first base. The library was generated by the immunoSEQ multiplex PCR assay. For the multiplex PCR, a mixture combining 60 forward primers for TCR Vbeta segments and 13 reverse primers for TCR Jbeta segments was used. The CDR3 region of rearranged TCR beta genes was amplified from genomic DNA with a multiplex PCR assay. On the Illumina HiSeq System, the amplified TCR beta libraries were sequenced as 87-base-pair reads. From the authors' description of their analysis: A later analysis counted about 82 million unique TCR beta chains across the 650 to 700 repertoires, and roughly 11 million of these chains were shared by at least two donors. Raw reads were error-corrected and collapsed into unique sequences with a nearest-neighbor algorithm that merged closely related sequences to remove PCR and sequencing errors. To assign V, D and J gene segments, CDR3 sequences were aligned to IMGT reference sequences. For a sequence to be retained, at least a six-nucleotide match to both a V gene segment and a J gene segment was required. Rearrangements were classified as productive when the CDR3 lacked stop codons and remained in frame with V and J, and all other rearrangements were classified as non-productive. CDR3 was defined according to IMGT convention as the region running from the second conserved V-encoded cysteine to the conserved J-encoded phenylalanine. The earlier analysis of about 500 of the donors excluded sequences that lacked an unambiguous match to a single V gene segment. An earlier analysis of several hundred of the donors called V segments functional above 56.7% productive rearrangements and segregating when the between-donor standard deviation exceeded 5%. A statistical classification framework was developed to diagnose cytomegalovirus status using the catalog of TCR beta chain sequences. In a later analysis, TCR nucleotide sequences were compared against IMGT/GENE-DB human TR gene sequences so that V and J genes could be assigned. The TCRdist pipeline was used in a later analysis to assign CDR3 sequences and most-parsimonious VDJ recombination scenarios. In a later analysis, each TCR beta chain was defined by its CDR3 amino acid sequence together with its V-gene family, and reads lacking a unique V-gene family were excluded. To address suspected cross-contamination and a sequencing artifact, a later analysis removed a few hundred highly shared, low-generation-probability nucleotide sequences. In a later analysis, a clonal expansion index was calculated for each public chain from normalized within-repertoire ranks of inferred template counts. In a later analysis, generation probabilities were computed with a VDJ recombination model fitted to out-of-frame rearrangements, and the resulting probabilities were checked against IGoR. In a later analysis, hypergeometric tests were used to score TCR-TCR, TCR-HLA and TCR-CMV co-occurrence, with a repertoire-size bias correction applied to TCR pairs. A later analysis estimated false discovery rates by permuting HLA or CMV assignments 20 times. In a later analysis, co-occurring TCRs were grouped using DBSCAN, and TCRdist sequence similarity was added for clustering within HLA-allele-positive subsets. Repertoires with fewer than 30,000 or more than 120,000 public chains were left out of co-occurrence clustering, as were about 5 repertoires with anomalous nucleotide sharing. Not all clones reach the TCRdb copy of this immuneACCESS table, which keeps in-frame sequences only. Checked studies attribute under half of the gap to unresolved V genes and leave the rest unexplained. The DNA was the basis for D and trimming; V, J and clone size are from that table. The sample data list around 180,000 clones, and roughly 83% of these were observed just once. The ten largest clones represent approximately 1.3% of the sample.

Regarding this clone: Which antigen it targets is not known. Within one base of it there is no much larger clone, and no base qualities were kept. This specimen includes other DNA sequences encoding the same CDR3.

In total, over 600 healthy bone marrow donors made up the cohort. At the time of sampling, all cohort members were nominally healthy, though unrecorded immune exposures were likely present. The donor tested CMV seronegative and was one of the 352 seronegative cohort members. A peripheral blood sample was collected from each donor, and TCR beta sequencing was performed on peripheral blood mononuclear cells. Genomic DNA was extracted from the blood cell samples with the Qiagen DNeasy Blood Extraction Kit. Broad study findings and their caveats: HLA typing was unavailable for some donors at each locus, so association tests used only the typed subset. In a later analysis, HLA-associated TCR beta chains were found to be more clonally expanded and to have lower generation probabilities than equally common non-associated chains. Correlated functional status among segregating V segments might reflect linkage disequilibrium, but an unknown experimental factor could not be ruled out. The classifier was reported to diagnose cytomegalovirus status with high specificity and sensitivity in both the original cohort and the validation cohort. The sequencing pipeline was judged likely to have produced a cluster of highly shared sequence variants as a technical artifact. According to a later analysis, parvovirus B19, influenza, CMV and Epstein-Barr virus appeared linked to several top co-occurrence clusters. For the cohort, immune exposure information was limited to CMV serostatus. This cohort had only TCR beta chains sequenced, and the lack of alpha or paired-chain data limited which features could be detected. Compared with the approximately 670-donor mean, donors in an Asian-associated ancestry cluster had fewer N-insertions in productive TCRs, according to a later genetic analysis. A further reported finding was that TCR beta sequences accurately predicted the HLA-A and HLA-B alleles for most subjects in the first cohort. Assigning TCR associations to individual alleles was difficult when HLA alleles, especially DR and DQ, strongly co-occurred. Presence/absence analyses assumed roughly uniform sequencing depth across donors, an assumption that may not hold. A later analysis associated roughly 17,000 TCR beta sequences with specific HLA alleles at a false discovery rate of 0.05. It was suggested by the authors that the approach could potentially be generalized to other disease states and immunological phenotypes. A later genetic analysis associated a missense DCLRE1C variant with V-gene and J-gene trimming of TCR beta chains, and an independent cohort replicated the association. Most TCR sequences were observed very rarely across donors, whereas some public TCRs were present in many individuals. In the study, approximately 160 TCR beta chains were listed as associated with cytomegalovirus. Roughly 15 rarely observed V segments, including chromosome 9 orphons, were excluded from the earlier analysis of about 600 of the donors because counts were too low. Because the 87-base-pair reads could not distinguish some IMGT-functional V segments, including TRBV6-2 and TRBV6-3, those segments were excluded. A later analysis found that most CMV-associated TCR beta chains appeared HLA-restricted, with HLA associations seemingly driven largely by CMV exposure. Broadly in line with IMGT annotations, most TCR beta V segments showed up in productive rearrangements about 90% or about 30% of the time in an earlier analysis of 450 to 750 of the donors. A few of the identified cytomegalovirus-associated TCR beta chains were confirmed in vitro to be specific for cytomegalovirus antigens. In a later analysis, the rate of TCR association differed among HLA loci, with DRB1 alleles having the most associated TCRs and HLA-C alleles having the fewest.

The TCR sequence derives from a boy between 2 and 10 years old in good health and CMV-seronegative. The sample was PBMCs. Here the chain combines TRBV9 and TRBJ1-1, and TRBD1 may be the D gene, going by 6 matching bases. The CDR3 here reads CASSLGGGTEAFF. The DNA reads TGTGCCAGCAGCCTAGGGGGGGGGACTGAAGCTTTCTTT. When the CDR3 is completed using the reference TRBV9 and TRBJ1-1 genes on either side, the full variable domain is DSGVTQTPKHLITATGQRVTLRCSPRSGDLSVYWYQQSLDQGLQFLIQYYNGEERAKGNILERFSAQQFPDLHSELNLSSLELGDSALYFCASSLGGGTEAFFGQGTRLTVV.